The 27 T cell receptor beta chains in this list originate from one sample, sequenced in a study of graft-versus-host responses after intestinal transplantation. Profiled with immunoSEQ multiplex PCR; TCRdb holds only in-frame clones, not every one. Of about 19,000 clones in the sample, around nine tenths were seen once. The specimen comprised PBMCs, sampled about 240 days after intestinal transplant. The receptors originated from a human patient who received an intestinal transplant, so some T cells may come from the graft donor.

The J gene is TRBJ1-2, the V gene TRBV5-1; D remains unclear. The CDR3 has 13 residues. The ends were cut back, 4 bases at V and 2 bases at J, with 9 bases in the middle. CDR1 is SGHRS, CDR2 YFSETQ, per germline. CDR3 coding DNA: TGCGCCAGCAGCCAGGACGGCAACTATGGCTACACCTTC. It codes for CASSQDGNYGYTF.

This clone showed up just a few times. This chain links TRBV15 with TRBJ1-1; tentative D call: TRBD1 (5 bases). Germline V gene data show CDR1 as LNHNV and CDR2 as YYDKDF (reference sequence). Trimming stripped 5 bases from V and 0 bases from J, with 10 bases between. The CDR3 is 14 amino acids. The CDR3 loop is CATSPETVNTEAFF. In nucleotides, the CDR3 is TGTGCCACCAGCCCCGAGACAGTGAACACTGAAGCTTTCTTT.

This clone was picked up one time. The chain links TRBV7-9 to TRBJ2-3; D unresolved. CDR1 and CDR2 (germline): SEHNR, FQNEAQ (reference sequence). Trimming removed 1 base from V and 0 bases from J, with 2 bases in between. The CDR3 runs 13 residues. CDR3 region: CASSLDSTDTQYF. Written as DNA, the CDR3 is TGTGCCAGCAGCTTAGACAGCACAGATACGCAGTATTTT.

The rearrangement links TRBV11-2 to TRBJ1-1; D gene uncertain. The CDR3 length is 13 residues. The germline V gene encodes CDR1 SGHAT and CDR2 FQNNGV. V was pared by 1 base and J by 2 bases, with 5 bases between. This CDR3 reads CASSLGANTEAFF. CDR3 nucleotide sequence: TGTGCCAGCAGCTTAGGGGCAAACACTGAAGCTTTCTTT. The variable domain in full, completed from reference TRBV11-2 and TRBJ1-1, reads EAGVAQSPRYKIIEKRQSVAFWCNPISGHATLYWYQQILGQGPKLLIQFQNNGVVDDSQLPKDRFSAERLKGVDSTLKIQPAKLEDSAVYLCASSLGANTEAFFGQGTRLTVV.

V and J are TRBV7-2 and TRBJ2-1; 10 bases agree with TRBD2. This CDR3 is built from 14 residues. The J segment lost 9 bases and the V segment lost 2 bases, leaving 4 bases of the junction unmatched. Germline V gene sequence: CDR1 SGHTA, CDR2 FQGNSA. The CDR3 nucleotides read TGTGCCAGCAGCTTAAGCGGGGGGGCCATTGAGCAGTTCTTC. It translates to CASSLSGGAIEQFF.

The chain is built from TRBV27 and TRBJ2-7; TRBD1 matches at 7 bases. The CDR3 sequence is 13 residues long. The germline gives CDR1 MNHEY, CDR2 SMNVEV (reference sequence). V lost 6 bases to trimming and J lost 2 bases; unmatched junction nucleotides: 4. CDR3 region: CASSLQGPYEQYF. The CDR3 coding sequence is TGTGCCAGCAGCCTACAGGGGCCCTACGAGCAGTACTTC.

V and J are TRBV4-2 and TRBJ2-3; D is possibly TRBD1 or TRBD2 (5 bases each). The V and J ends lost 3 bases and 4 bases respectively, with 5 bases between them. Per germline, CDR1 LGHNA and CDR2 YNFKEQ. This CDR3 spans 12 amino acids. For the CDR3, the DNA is TGTGCCAGCAGCCAGGGGGCAGATACGCAGTATTTT. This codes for CASSQGADTQYF.

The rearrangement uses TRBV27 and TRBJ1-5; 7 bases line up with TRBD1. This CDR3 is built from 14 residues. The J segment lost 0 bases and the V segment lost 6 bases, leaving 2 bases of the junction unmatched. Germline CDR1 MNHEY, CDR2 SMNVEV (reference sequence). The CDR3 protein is CASRTGDSNQPQHF. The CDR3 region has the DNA TGTGCCAGCAGAACAGGGGATAGCAATCAGCCCCAGCATTTT.

Written as DNA, the CDR3 is TGCGCCAGCAGCCAGGCCGGGCTTCTCAACACTGAAGCTTTCTTT. Encoded protein: CASSQAGLLNTEAFF. J is TRBJ1-1 and V is TRBV4-1; unclear D gene. The V and J ends lost 3 bases and 2 bases respectively, with 13 bases between them. The V gene's germline CDR1 is MGHRA and CDR2 YSYEKL. The CDR3 covers 15 residues.

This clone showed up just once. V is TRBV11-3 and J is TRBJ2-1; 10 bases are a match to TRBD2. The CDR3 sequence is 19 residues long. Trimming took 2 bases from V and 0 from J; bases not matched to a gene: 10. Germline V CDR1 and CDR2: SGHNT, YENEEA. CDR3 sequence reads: CASSLIGLAGEISYNEQFF. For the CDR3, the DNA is TGTGCCAGCAGCTTAATAGGTCTAGCGGGGGAAATCTCCTACAATGAGCAGTTCTTC.

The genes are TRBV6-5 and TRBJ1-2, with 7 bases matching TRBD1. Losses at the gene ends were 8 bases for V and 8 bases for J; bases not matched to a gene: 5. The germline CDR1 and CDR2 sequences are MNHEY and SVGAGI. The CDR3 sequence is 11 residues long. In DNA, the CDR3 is TGTGCCAGCCGACAGGGTGGCGGCTACACCTTC. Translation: CASRQGGGYTF.

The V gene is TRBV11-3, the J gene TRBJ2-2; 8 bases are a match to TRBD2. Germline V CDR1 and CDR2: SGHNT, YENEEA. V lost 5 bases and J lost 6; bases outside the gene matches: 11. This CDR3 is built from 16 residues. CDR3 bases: TGTGCCAGCAGCCTTGTTGCGGGGGGTTTCCCCGGGGAGCTGTTTTTT. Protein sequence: CASSLVAGGFPGELFF.

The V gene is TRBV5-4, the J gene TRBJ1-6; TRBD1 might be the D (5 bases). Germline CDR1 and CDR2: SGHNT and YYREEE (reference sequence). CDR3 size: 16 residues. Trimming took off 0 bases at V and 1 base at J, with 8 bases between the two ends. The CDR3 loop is CASSLAGGSYNSPLHF. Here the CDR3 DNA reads TGTGCCAGCAGCTTGGCCGGGGGGTCCTATAATTCACCCCTCCACTTT.

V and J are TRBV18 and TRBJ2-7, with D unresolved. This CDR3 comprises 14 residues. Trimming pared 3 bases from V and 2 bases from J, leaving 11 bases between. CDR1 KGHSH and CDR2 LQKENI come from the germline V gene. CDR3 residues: CASSPTGPTYEQYF. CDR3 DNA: TGTGCCAGCTCACCCACCGGGCCAACCTACGAGCAGTACTTC.

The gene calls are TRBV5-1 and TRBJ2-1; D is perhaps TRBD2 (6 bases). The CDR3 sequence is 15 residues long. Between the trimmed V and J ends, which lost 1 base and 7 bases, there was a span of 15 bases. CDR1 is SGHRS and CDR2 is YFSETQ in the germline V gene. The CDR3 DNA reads TGCGCCAGCAGCTTGATAGGAGGGATGGCAAATGAGCAGTTCTTC. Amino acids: CASSLIGGMANEQFF.

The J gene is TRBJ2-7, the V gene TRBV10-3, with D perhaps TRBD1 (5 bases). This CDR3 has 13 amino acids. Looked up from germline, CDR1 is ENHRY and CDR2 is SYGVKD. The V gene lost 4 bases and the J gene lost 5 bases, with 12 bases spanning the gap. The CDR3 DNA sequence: TGTGCCATCAGTGTTCAGGGTTCCAACGAGCAGTACTTC. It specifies CAISVQGSNEQYF.

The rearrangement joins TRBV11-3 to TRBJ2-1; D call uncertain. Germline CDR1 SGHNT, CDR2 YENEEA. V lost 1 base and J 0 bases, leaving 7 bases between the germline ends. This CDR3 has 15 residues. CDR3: CASSLGSSSYNEQFF. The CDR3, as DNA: TGTGCCAGCAGCTTAGGTTCTAGCTCCTACAATGAGCAGTTCTTC.

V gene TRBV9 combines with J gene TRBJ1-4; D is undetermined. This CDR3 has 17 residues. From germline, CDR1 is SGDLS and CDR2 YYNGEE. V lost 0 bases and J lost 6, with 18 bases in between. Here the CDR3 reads CASSVAHLGAPDEKLFF. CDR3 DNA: TGTGCCAGCAGCGTAGCTCACCTGGGAGCCCCAGATGAAAAACTGTTTTTT. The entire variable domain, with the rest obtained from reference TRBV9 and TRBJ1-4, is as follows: DSGVTQTPKHLITATGQRVTLRCSPRSGDLSVYWYQQSLDQGLQFLIQYYNGEERAKGNILERFSAQQFPDLHSELNLSSLELGDSALYFCASSVAHLGAPDEKLFFGSGTQLSVL.

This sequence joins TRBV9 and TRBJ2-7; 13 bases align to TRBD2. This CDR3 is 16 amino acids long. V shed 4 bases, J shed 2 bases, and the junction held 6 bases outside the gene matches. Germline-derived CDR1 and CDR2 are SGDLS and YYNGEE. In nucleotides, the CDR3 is TGTGCCAGCAGCCCCCGGGGACTAGCGGGGACCTACGAGCAGTACTTC. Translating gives CASSPRGLAGTYEQYF.

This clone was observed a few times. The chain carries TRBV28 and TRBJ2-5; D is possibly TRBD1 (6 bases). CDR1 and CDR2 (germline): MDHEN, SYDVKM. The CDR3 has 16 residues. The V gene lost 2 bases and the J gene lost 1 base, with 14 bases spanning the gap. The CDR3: CASSLEGTRFQETQYF. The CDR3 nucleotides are TGTGCCAGCAGTTTAGAAGGGACACGCTTCCAAGAGACCCAGTACTTC.

CDR3 protein: CASSPPAMLGQETQYF. The CDR3, as DNA: TGTGCCAGCAGTCCCCCGGCAATGTTAGGCCAAGAGACCCAGTACTTC. This rearrangement joins TRBV6-6 to TRBJ2-5, with D hard to call. The germline V gene has CDR1 MNHNY and CDR2 SVGAGI (reference sequence). V dropped 5 bases and J dropped 1 base, with 17 bases sitting between them. This CDR3 is 16 amino acids long.

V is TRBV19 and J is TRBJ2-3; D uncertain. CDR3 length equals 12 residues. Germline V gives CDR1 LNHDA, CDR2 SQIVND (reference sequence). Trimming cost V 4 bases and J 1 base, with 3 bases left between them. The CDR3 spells CASSRGTDTQYF. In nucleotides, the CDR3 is TGTGCCAGTAGTAGAGGCACAGATACGCAGTATTTT.

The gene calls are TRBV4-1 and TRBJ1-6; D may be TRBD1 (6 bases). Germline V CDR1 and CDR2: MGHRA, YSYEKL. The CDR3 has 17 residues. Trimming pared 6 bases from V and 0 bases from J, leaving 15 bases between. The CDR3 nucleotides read TGCGCCAGCAGTAGGGACACGATTCTCTCCTATAATTCACCCCTCCACTTT. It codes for CASSRDTILSYNSPLHF.

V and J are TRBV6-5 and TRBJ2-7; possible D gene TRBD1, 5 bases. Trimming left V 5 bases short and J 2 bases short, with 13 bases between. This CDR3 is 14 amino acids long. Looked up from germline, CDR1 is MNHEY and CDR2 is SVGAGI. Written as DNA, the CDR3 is TGTGCCAGCAGTCAGGGAATTGGAGCCTACGAGCAGTACTTC. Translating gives CASSQGIGAYEQYF.

The CDR3 reads CASSPTSSPGEQYF. The CDR3 DNA sequence: TGTGCCAGCAGCCCTACTAGTTCCCCTGGCGAGCAGTACTTC. J is TRBJ2-7 and V is TRBV7-6; TRBD2 is a possible D gene (5 bases). Germline V gene data show CDR1 as SGHVS and CDR2 as FNYEAQ. Trimming pared 5 bases from V and 6 bases from J, leaving 17 bases between. This CDR3 has 14 residues.

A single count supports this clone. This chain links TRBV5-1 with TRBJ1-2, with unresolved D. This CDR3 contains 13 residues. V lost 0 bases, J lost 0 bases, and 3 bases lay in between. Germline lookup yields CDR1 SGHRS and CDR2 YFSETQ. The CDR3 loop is CASSLDANYGYTF. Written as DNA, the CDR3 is TGCGCCAGCAGCTTGGATGCTAACTATGGCTACACCTTC.

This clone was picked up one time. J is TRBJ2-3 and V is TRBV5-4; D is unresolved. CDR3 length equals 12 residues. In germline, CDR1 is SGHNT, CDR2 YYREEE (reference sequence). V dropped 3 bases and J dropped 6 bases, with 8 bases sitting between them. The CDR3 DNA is TGTGCCAGCAGCTCGGGTGGGGATACGCAGTATTTT. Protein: CASSSGGDTQYF.